The clone carrying this T cell receptor beta chain was counted a few times. Profiling relied on immunoSEQ multiplex PCR, and the TCRdb table lists in-frame clones only, not all of them. This sample has 95,000 to 100,000 clones, with roughly 85% found just once. These data are taken from a study of preoperative IRX-2 immunotherapy in early breast cancer. Treatment defined: preoperative locoregional IRX-2 cytokine immunotherapy. The CDR3 totals 16 residues. V lost 4 bases and J lost 7, with 20 bases in between. Germline lookup yields CDR1 SGHVS and CDR2 FNYEAQ. The V gene is TRBV7-6, the J gene TRBJ2-1; tentative D call: TRBD1 (8 bases). The source material was tumor tissue, sampled after IRX-2 immunotherapy. This clonotype was obtained from a human donor with breast cancer. The CDR3 nucleotides read TGTGCCAGCAGCTCAGCCAGCGGGACAGGAGGGAATGAGCAGTTCTTC. Translation gives CASSSASGTGGNEQFF.